The TCR beta chain described here comes from a study of blood T cell repertoires in COVID-19. Background on the study: Italy, Spain and the United States were the sources of the convalescent and acute COVID-19 samples. PBMCs, B-cell-depleted T cells, or T cells provided the cDNA or gDNA that made up the material.

Per germline, CDR1 MGHRA and CDR2 YSYEKL. The CDR3 consists of 13 residues. Trimming at V came to 7 bases and at J to 7 bases, leaving 2 bases not matched to a gene. In the authors' workflow: Scientists estimated how many nucleated cells there were by amplifying reference gene primers. Libraries were prepared by immunoSEQ multiplex PCR; TCRdb keeps only in-frame clonotypes and omits some of them. V, J and clone size derive from that table, while D and trimming were established from the DNA sequence. Found here are fewer than 250,000 clones, roughly nine tenths of them singletons; the top ten hold 0.95% to 1.3%.

The sequenced sample consisted of peripheral blood. The chain carries TRBV4-1 and TRBJ2-1; TRBD2 aligns across 12 bases. The origin of this receptor is a man aged 25-45 years with acute or convalescent COVID-19. CDR3 in amino acids: CASTSGRGNEQFF. The CDR3 coding sequence is TGCGCCAGCACTAGCGGGAGGGGTAATGAGCAGTTCTTC.